Described below is a single T cell receptor (beta chain) sequence and its context. Its antigen is unknown. The sample holds no much larger clone one base away, and base qualities are not on file. The data originate from a study of cytomegalovirus exposure and HLA in healthy donors (dated by TCRdb to between 2016 and 2019). In the study overall: According to a later analysis, the approximately 120 validation repertoires were produced on the same platform as the approximately 690 repertoires of the first cohort. Besides the first cohort of roughly 640 subjects, a separate validation cohort made up of 120 different subjects was used. High-throughput TCR immunosequencing, statistical association of individual TCRs with disease status, and machine learning were combined to predict cytomegalovirus infection status. The study aimed to test whether cataloging public T cell receptors could reveal signatures of past pathogen exposure.

Overall study results and their limits: A total of 150 or so TCR beta chains were listed by the study as associated with cytomegalovirus. Across donors, most TCR sequences were observed very rarely, whereas some public TCRs were present in many individuals. In vitro tests confirmed that three of the cytomegalovirus-associated TCR beta chains recognize cytomegalovirus antigens. A later analysis had no HLA typing for the validation cohort, so co-occurrence there was scored across all 110 or so repertoires. It was suggested by the authors that the approach could potentially be generalized to other disease states and immunological phenotypes. In a later analysis, TCRs clustered in the first cohort were found to also tend to co-occur in the 110 or so validation repertoires, with over 90% of cluster scores above 0. In both the original and validation cohorts, the classifier was reported to diagnose cytomegalovirus status with high specificity and sensitivity.

The receptor library was made with the immunoSEQ multiplex PCR assay. The study's own analysis went as follows. A statistical classification framework was developed to diagnose cytomegalovirus status using the catalog of TCR beta chain sequences. TCRdb obtained this table from immuneACCESS and retained in-frame rearrangements with V and J assigned. These tables miss some clones; where compared with another copy, unresolved V genes account for less than half of the shortfall, and the remainder is unexplained. V, J and clone size are those of that table, while D and trimming were read from the DNA. This sample lists 300,000 to 400,000 clones; 70% to 90% were detected once. The biggest ten clones account for 0.65% to 0.95% of the sample. The donors were included in the validation cohort of 130 or so subjects, a group kept apart from the roughly 700-subject first cohort. This clonotype was obtained from a woman younger than 30 in good health and CMV-seronegative. The sample consisted of PBMCs.

For the CDR3, the sequence is CASSEEPGKSGYEQYF. The nucleotide sequence is given as TGTGCCAGCAGTGAAGAACCGGGAAAATCCGGCTACGAGCAGTACTTC. The sequence is built from TRBV6-1 and TRBJ2-7; TRBD2 might be the D gene, on 5 matching bases. The germline V gene specifies MNHNS as CDR1 and SASEGT as CDR2. V lost 1 base and J lost 3 bases; the stretch between them is 16 bases long. The CDR3, from cysteine to phenylalanine, totals 16 residues. The retained sequence is limited to the CDR3, 48 bases, with the frame set at the first base.